There are a few counts of the clone carrying this TCR beta chain. The antigen remains unidentified. This record comes from a study of regulatory T cells in long-lasting Graves disease. Study-level findings and limits: Persistent disease exhibited a predilection for TRBV28, TRBJ1-2 and TRBJ2-5. In persistent patients, shared public clonotypes (under 3,000) outnumbered those in new patients (about 1,000).

As to time point: newly diagnosed GD, antithyroid drugs for less than 3 months. RNA extracted from PBMCs served as the sequencing template. Collection of peripheral blood (around 10 milliliters) was done using EDTA tubes. CDR3 regions were amplified by Arm-PCR using iRepertoire HTBI primers to build TCR beta libraries. Via MiXCR, TCRdb re-called the multiplex PCR reads, giving one row per CDR3 protein. The sample has about 530,000 distinct CDR3 sequences, about 16% seen once. The CDR3 has 14 residues. V was pared by 5 bases and J by 8 bases, with 18 bases between. These data also featured in a second study, about T cells in Graves' hyperthyroidism and ophthalmopathy. From that second work: Most thyroid clonotypes expanded above 0.001 appeared in blood too.

The TCR sequence derives from a woman aged 40 to 65 with Graves disease. Sample: peripheral blood mononuclear cells (PBMCs), taken at new diagnosis, from a patient treated with antithyroid drugs. The chain employs TRBV12-3 or TRBV12-4 and TRBJ1-2; the D gene is possibly TRBD1 (5 bases). The DNA of the CDR3 is TGTGCCAGCAGTACCCAGGGAGGCGCAGGAGGCTACACCTTC. Its translation: CASSTQGGAGGYTF.